This TCR beta chain originates from a study of T cell responses to AZD1222 COVID-19 vaccine. The method was immunoSEQ multiplex PCR; TCRdb's version includes in-frame clones alone and lacks a portion of them. This repertoire shows about 120,000 clones, about 92% found once; its top ten account for about 2.7%. Trimming shortened V by 0 bases and J by 0 bases, and 13 bases separated the two germline ends. The V gene's germline CDR1 is SGHKS and CDR2 YYEKEE (reference sequence). The CDR3 has 16 residues. This chain links TRBV5-5 with TRBJ2-7; either TRBD1 or TRBD2 may fit D (5 bases each). Here the sequenced sample was peripheral blood, taken on day 0 of AZD1222 vaccination. The source of this sequence is an adult in good health. The CDR3 sequence is CASSLVGEWSSYEQYF. Here the CDR3 DNA reads TGTGCCAGCAGCTTGGTGGGGGAGTGGAGCTCCTACGAGCAGTACTTC.